This entry lists 7 T cell receptor beta chains sequenced from one sample in a study of CD8 T cells in ankylosing spondylitis. General study findings and limits: The study identified a TCR beta motif of under ten highly homologous variants that appeared characteristic of ankylosing spondylitis blood.

TCRdb ran MiXCR on the 5' RACE reads and lists one entry per CDR3 protein. The repertoire consists of approximately 440,000 distinct CDR3 sequences, with 15% to 20% occurring once and the leading ten covering just over 1%. These receptors lack a known antigen. Sequenced input: blood, either unsorted or a sorted T cell fraction (not recorded which). These receptors came from a male donor with ankylosing spondylitis.

The rearrangement links TRBV12-3 or TRBV12-4 to TRBJ2-5; possible D gene TRBD2, 6 bases. Deletions cut 7 bases from V and 2 bases from J, with 8 bases between. CDR3 size: 12 residues. CDR3 in DNA: TGTGCCAGCACCGGGAGTCAAGAGACCCAGTACTTC. Translating gives CASTGSQETQYF.

The chain combines TRBV5-1 with TRBJ1-6; unclear D gene. This CDR3 has 15 amino acids. Germline V gives CDR1 SGHRS, CDR2 YFSETQ. V was trimmed by 0 bases and J by 5 bases, leaving 9 bases between them. The CDR3 reads CASSLVAEDNSPLHF. The CDR3, as DNA: TGCGCCAGCAGCTTGGTTGCAGAGGATAATTCACCCCTCCACTTT.

The chain combines TRBV7-7 with TRBJ2-5; TRBD2 aligns across 11 bases. J gave up 5 bases and V 2 bases, and 4 bases lay outside the gene matches. CDR3 length: 15 amino acids. Germline CDR1 reads SSHAT; CDR2 reads FNYEAQ (reference sequence). The CDR3 reads CASSLSGTSGETQYF. CDR3 nucleotides: TGTGCCAGCAGCTTATCCGGGACTAGCGGTGAGACCCAGTACTTC.

This clonotype was detected only a few times. The rearrangement joins TRBV29-1 to TRBJ1-1; perhaps TRBD1 as D (6 bases). Germline V gives CDR1 SQVTM, CDR2 ANQGSEA. The CDR3 loop spans 14 amino acids. Trimming took 5 bases from V and 5 from J, leaving 18 bases between them. In DNA form, the CDR3 reads TGCAGCGTTAGGCCGGCGGGGGGCGGAACTGAAGCTTTCTTT. The encoded protein is CSVRPAGGGTEAFF. The full variable domain, its missing parts supplied by reference TRBV29-1 and TRBJ1-1, is SAVISQKPSRDICQRGTSLTIQCQVDSQVTMMFWYRQQPGQSLTLIATANQGSEATYESGFVIDKFPISRPNLTFSTLTVSNMSPEDSSIYLCSVRPAGGGTEAFFGQGTRLTVV.

V is TRBV4-3 and J is TRBJ2-1; TRBD2 agrees at 7 bases. Germline loops: CDR1 LGHNA, CDR2 YSLEER. The CDR3 has 13 amino acids. V was clipped by 4 bases and J by 4 bases; unmatched bases: 1. CDR3 residues: CASSREGYNEQFF. The CDR3 region has the DNA TGCGCCAGCAGCCGGGAGGGATACAATGAGCAGTTCTTC.

Many counts were recorded for this clonotype. This chain connects TRBV29-1 to TRBJ2-7, with 8 positions matching TRBD2. Germline V gene sequence: CDR1 SQVTM, CDR2 ANQGSEA. The trim removed 7 bases at V and 3 bases at J, leaving 5 bases unmatched. This CDR3 contains 12 residues. For the CDR3, the DNA is TGCAGCGCTACCGGGACTAGCTACGAGCAGTACTTC. It specifies CSATGTSYEQYF.

This clonotype has a handful of counts. The rearrangement joins TRBV7-8 to TRBJ2-2; the match to TRBD2 covers 8 bases. CDR3 length: 16 amino acids. Trimming cost V 5 bases and J 9 bases; bases outside gene matches: 14. Germline CDR1 is SGHVS and CDR2 is FQNEAQ. The CDR3 region has the DNA TGTGCCAGCAGCAAAGAGCGGGCGAGCGGGAGACGGGAGCTGTTTTTT. Its protein product is CASSKERASGRRELFF.